A single TCR beta chain is shown here with its context. Its antigen remains unknown. This entry is derived from a study of cytomegalovirus exposure and HLA in healthy donors. Study-wide context: The same platform was used for the 120 validation repertoires and the 500 to 700 first-cohort repertoires, a later analysis reported. The study, taken as a whole, reports: As was reported, the classifier diagnosed cytomegalovirus status with high specificity and sensitivity.

Profiling relied on immunoSEQ multiplex PCR, and the TCRdb table lists in-frame clones only, not all of them. The sample yields under 200,000 clones, 75% to 95% seen once. This CDR3 comprises 14 residues. The germline CDR1 and CDR2 sequences are MNHEY and SVGAGI. V gave up 8 bases and J gave up 7 bases, with 21 bases separating them. The chain joins TRBV6-5 to TRBJ2-7; D is perhaps TRBD1 (6 bases). The clonotype comes from a woman in her late teens or twenties in good health and CMV-seropositive. The sample was PBMCs. CDR3 amino acids: CASSTRDKRGEQYF. In DNA, the CDR3 is TGTGCCAGCTCGACCCGGGACAAGCGTGGAGAGCAGTACTTC.